What follows is one T cell receptor (beta chain) and its context. The specificity of this receptor is unknown. No much larger clone is present one base from it, and per-base qualities are unavailable. V is cut back by 3 bases and J by 9 bases, with 15 bases in the junction unmatched. The germline V gene provides CDR1 KGHSH and CDR2 LQKENI. The CDR3 contains 16 residues, cysteine and phenylalanine counted. Here the CDR3 DNA is all that survives: 48 bases in frame from base 1. This entry belongs to a study of blood T cell repertoires in COVID-19 (dated by TCRdb to between 2020 and 2021). For the wider study: Collaborator samples came from the United States, Italy and Spain and covered acute and convalescent phases of COVID-19. The material from the prospective study consisted of cDNA or gDNA derived from T cells, B-cell-depleted T cells, or PBMCs. Subjects who had been exposed to COVID-19, were actively infected with it, or had recovered from it provided the deeply sampled blood TCRbeta repertoires that made up the dataset. The repertoires were released in a freely available public database meant as a resource for research on the immune response to SARS-CoV-2. The samples were drawn from the first 160 participants of the ongoing ImmuneRACE study and from over a thousand subjects provided by 6 global collaborators. Sample metadata almost always included a de-identified subject ID, COVID-19 status, age in years and sex. Where available, HLA class I and class II types were obtained from metadata supplied by the sample provider rather than from assay-based typing.

TCRbeta CDR3 regions were amplified from genomic DNA by means of the immunoSEQ Assay, a bias-controlled multiplex PCR. The original methods were these. The number of nucleated cells in each sample was estimated from the amplification of reference gene primers within the assay. To quantify the absolute abundance of each unique TCRbeta CDR3 rearrangement, sequence reads were collapsed and filtered. For each sample, productive Simpson clonality was calculated by taking the square root of Simpson's diversity index across productive rearrangements. TCRdb stores this immuneACCESS table with in-frame sequences only. Part of the clones is absent; in the studies checked, under half of the shortfall reflects unresolved V genes, and no reason is known for the rest. That table furnishes V, J and clone size, whereas the DNA furnished D and trimming. The sample table shows 150,000 to 200,000 clones, and approximately 89% are seen once. The biggest ten clones account for about 0.77% of the sample.

Results the study describes overall, beyond this receptor: Clinical and demographic metadata were provided uncurated, with the amount varying by source and participant.

Participants in the prospective study were enrolled through a virtual design, were aged roughly 18 to 90 years, and lived in roughly 24 United States geographic areas. To assign participants to cohorts, the prospective study relied on clinical history that participants themselves reported in a screening survey and a study questionnaire. ImmuneRACE Cohort 3 recovered participants were defined by two consecutive negative NP/OP PCR tests, healthcare professional clearance, or symptom resolution. In the prospective study, mobile phlebotomists collected whole blood, serum and a nasopharyngeal or oropharyngeal swab from each participant. Participants in the prospective study had the option to provide additional blood draws and questionnaires over an approximately 2-month period. Before DNA extraction, blood samples from the prospective study were shipped at room temperature or frozen.

What was sequenced was PBMCs or T cells enriched from blood (not recorded which). This TCR derives from a woman under 30 who had recovered from COVID-19. The sequence is built from TRBV18 and TRBJ1-2; a stretch of 8 junction bases matches TRBD1. The DNA sequence is given as TGTGCCAGCTCACCGGGTGCTGGGCAGGGGGCTCATAGCTACACCTTC. This codes for CASSPGAGQGAHSYTF.